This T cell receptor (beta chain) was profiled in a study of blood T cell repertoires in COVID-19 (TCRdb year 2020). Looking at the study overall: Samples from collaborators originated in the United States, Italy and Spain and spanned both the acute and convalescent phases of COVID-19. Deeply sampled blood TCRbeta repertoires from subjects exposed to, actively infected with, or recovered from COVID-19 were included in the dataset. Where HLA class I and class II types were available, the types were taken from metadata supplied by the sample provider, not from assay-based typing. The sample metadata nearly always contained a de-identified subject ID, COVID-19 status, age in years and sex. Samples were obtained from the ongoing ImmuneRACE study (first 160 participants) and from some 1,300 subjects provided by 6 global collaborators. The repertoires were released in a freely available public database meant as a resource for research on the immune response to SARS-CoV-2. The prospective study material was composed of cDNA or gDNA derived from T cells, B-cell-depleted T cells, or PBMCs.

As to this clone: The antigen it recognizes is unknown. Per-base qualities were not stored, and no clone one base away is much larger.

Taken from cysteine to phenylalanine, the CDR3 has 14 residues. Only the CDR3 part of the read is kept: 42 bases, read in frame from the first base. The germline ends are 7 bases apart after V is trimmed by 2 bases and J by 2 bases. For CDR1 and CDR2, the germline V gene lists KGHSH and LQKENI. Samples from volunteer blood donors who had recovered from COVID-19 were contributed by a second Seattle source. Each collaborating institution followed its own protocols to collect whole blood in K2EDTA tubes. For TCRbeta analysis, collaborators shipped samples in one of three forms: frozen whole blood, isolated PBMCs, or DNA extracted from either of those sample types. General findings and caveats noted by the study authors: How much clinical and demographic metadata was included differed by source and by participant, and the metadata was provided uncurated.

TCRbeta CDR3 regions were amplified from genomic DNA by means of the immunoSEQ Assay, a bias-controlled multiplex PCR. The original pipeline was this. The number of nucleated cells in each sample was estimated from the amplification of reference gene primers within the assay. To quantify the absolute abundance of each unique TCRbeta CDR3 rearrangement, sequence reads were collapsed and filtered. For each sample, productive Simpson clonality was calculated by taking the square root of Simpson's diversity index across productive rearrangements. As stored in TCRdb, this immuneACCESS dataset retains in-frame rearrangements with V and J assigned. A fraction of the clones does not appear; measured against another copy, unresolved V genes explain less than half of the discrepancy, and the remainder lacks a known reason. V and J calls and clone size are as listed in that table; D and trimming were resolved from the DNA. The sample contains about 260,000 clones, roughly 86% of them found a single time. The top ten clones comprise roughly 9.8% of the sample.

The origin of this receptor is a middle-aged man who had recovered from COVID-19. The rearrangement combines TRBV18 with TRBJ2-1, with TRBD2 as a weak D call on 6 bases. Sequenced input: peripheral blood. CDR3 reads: CASSPGGTYNEQFF. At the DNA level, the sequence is TGTGCCAGCTCACCAGGAGGGACCTACAATGAGCAGTTCTTC.